This TCR beta chain derives from a study of T cell changes during pregnancy in multiple sclerosis. The CDR3 covers 15 residues. J gave up 1 base and V 3 bases, and 3 bases lay outside the gene matches. Germline CDR1 SGDLS, CDR2 YYNGEE. The table came from immunoSEQ multiplex PCR; TCRdb's copy has only in-frame clones and leaves some out. The data hold around 33,000 clones, with nearly 90% observed a single time. The chain uses TRBV9 and TRBJ2-5, with TRBD2 matching 10 bases. This TCR was recovered from a female donor in good health, enrolled as a control in a pregnancy study. This sample comprised CD4+ T cells from peripheral blood mononuclear cells, obtained in the third trimester of pregnancy. Written as DNA, the CDR3 is TGTGCCAGCAGCGAAACTAGCGGGGTCCAAGAGACCCAGTACTTC. Amino acid sequence: CASSETSGVQETQYF.